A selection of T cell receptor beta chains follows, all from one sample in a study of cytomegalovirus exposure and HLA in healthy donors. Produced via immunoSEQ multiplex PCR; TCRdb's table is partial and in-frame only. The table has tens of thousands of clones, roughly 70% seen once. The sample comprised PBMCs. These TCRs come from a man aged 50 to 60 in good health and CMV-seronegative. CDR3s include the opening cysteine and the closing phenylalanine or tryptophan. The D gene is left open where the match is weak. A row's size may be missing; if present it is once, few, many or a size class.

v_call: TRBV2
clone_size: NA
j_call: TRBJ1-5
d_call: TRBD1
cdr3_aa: CASRTGVSNQPQHF
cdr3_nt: TGTGCCAGTCGGACAGGGGTTAGCAATCAGCCCCAGCATTTT

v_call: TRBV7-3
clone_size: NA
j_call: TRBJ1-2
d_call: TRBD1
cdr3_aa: CASSPGQGEGYTF
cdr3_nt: TGTGCCAGCAGCCCCGGACAGGGTGAGGGCTACACCTTC

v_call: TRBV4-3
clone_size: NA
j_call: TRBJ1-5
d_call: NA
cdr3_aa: CASSQVLNQPQHF
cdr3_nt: TGCGCCAGCAGCCAAGTCCTGAATCAGCCCCAGCATTTT

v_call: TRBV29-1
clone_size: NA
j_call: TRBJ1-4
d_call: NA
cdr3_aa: CSVEVGGDGEKLFF
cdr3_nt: TGCAGCGTTGAAGTGGGAGGAGACGGTGAAAAACTGTTTTTT

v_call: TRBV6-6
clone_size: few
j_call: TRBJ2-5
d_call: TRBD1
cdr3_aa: CASSNTGEETQYF
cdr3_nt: TGTGCCAGCAGTAACACAGGGGAGGAGACCCAGTACTTC

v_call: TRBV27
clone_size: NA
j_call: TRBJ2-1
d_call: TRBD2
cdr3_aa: CASRRLIAGGPSSYNEQFF
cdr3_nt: TGTGCCAGCAGGAGGTTAATAGCGGGGGGCCCGAGCTCCTACAATGAGCAGTTCTTC

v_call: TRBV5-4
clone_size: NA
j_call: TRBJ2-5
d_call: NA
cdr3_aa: CASSFTVEARGTQYF
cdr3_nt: TGTGCCAGCAGCTTTACGGTCGAGGCTCGAGGGACCCAGTACTTC

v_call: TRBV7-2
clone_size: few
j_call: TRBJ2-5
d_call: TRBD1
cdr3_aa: CASSLVPRQGSKETQYF
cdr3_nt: TGTGCCAGCAGCTTAGTCCCGCGACAGGGGAGTAAAGAGACCCAGTACTTC

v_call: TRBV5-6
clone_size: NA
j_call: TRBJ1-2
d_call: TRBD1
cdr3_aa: CASSRQGNYGYTF
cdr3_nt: TGTGCCAGCAGCCGACAGGGTAACTATGGCTACACCTTC

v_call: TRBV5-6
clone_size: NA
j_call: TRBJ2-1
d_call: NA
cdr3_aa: CASSLGGGKQFF
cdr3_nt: TGTGCCAGCAGCTTAGGGGGGGGCAAGCAGTTCTTC

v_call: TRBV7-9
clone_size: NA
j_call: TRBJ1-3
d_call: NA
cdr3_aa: CASSFGPDARADTIYF
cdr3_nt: TGTGCCAGCAGCTTCGGGCCGGACGCGCGGGCCGACACCATATATTTT

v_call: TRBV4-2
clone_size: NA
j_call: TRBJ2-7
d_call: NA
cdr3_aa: CASSQSFRDSSYEQYF
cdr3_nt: TGTGCCAGCAGCCAATCCTTTCGGGACTCGAGCTACGAGCAGTACTTC

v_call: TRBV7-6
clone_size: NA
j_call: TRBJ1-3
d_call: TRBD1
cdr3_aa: CASSLATGVAGNTIYF
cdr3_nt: TGTGCCAGCAGCTTAGCGACAGGGGTGGCTGGAAACACCATATATTTT

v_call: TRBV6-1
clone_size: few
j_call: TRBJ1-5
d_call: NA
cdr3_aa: CASSERVEQPQHF
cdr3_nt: TGTGCCAGCAGTGAGAGGGTAGAGCAGCCCCAGCATTTT

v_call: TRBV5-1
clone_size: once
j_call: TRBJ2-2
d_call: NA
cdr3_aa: CASQGSSNTGELFF
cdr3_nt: TGCGCCAGTCAGGGGAGTTCGAACACCGGGGAGCTGTTTTTT

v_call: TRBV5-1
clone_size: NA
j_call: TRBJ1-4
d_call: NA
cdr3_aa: CASSLATSRSDEKLFF
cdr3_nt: TGCGCCAGCAGCTTGGCCACCTCACGCTCGGATGAAAAACTGTTTTTT

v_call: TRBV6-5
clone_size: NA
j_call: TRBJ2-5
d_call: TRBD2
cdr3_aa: CASSYWGGGETQYF
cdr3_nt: TGTGCCAGCAGTTACTGGGGCGGGGGGGAGACCCAGTACTTC

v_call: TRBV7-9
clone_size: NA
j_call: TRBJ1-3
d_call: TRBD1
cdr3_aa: CASSGRDSIGARRGNTIYF
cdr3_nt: TGTGCCAGCAGCGGCCGGGACAGCATAGGGGCCCGACGTGGAAACACCATATATTTT

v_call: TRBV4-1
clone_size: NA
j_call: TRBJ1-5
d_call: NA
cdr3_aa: CASSQGSLRGNQPQHF
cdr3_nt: TGCGCCAGCAGCCAAGGCTCGTTAAGAGGCAATCAGCCCCAGCATTTT

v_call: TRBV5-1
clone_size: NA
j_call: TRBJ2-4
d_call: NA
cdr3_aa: CASRPGLPPGIQYF
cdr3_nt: TGCGCCAGCAGGCCGGGACTTCCACCCGGCATTCAGTACTTC

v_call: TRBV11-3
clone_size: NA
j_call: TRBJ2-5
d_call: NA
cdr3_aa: CASSSLGGEETQYF
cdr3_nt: TGTGCCAGCAGCTCTTTGGGGGGAGAAGAGACCCAGTACTTC

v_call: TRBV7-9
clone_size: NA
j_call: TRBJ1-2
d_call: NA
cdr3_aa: CASSPNQGGYGYTF
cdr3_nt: TGTGCCAGCAGCCCCAATCAGGGAGGCTATGGCTACACCTTC

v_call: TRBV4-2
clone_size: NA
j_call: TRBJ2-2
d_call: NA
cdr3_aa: CASSQDLSFTGELFF
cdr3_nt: TGTGCCAGCAGCCAAGATCTGAGCTTCACCGGGGAGCTGTTTTTT

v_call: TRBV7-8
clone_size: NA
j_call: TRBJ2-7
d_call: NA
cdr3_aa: CASSPRRGSFYEQYF
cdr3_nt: TGTGCCAGCAGCCCACGCAGGGGATCCTTCTACGAGCAGTACTTC

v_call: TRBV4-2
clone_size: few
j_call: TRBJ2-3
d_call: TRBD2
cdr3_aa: CASSQDRELAGVHQYF
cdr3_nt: TGTGCCAGCAGCCAAGACCGGGAACTAGCGGGAGTCCACCAGTATTTT

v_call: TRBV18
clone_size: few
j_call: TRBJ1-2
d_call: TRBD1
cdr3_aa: CASSPRPGTGLNYGYTF
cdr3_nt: TGTGCCAGCTCACCGCGGCCCGGGACAGGGCTCAACTATGGCTACACCTTC

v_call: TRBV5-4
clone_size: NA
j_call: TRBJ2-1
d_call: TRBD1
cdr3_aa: CASSFGQGAYSYNEQFF
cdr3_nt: TGTGCCAGCAGCTTTGGACAGGGGGCGTACTCCTACAATGAGCAGTTCTTC

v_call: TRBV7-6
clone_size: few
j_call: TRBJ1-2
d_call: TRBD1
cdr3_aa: CASSLGTGGAGYTF
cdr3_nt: TGTGCCAGCAGCTTAGGGACAGGGGGTGCGGGCTACACCTTC

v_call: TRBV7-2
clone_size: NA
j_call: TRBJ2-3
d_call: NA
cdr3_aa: CASSSEVAHTDTQYF
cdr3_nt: TGTGCCAGCAGCTCGGAGGTAGCGCACACAGATACGCAGTATTTT

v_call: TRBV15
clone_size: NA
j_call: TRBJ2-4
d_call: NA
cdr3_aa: CATSEKAKNIQYF
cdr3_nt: TGTGCCACCAGCGAGAAAGCCAAAAACATTCAGTACTTC

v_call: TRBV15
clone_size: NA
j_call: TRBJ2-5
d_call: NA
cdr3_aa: CATSLTIQETQYF
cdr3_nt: TGTGCCACCAGCCTGACAATACAAGAGACCCAGTACTTC

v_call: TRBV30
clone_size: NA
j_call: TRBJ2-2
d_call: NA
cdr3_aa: CAWRPEALNTGELFF
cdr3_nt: TGTGCCTGGAGGCCCGAGGCTCTGAACACCGGGGAGCTGTTTTTT

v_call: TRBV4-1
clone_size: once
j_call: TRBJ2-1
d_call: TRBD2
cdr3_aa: CASNYNGLAGYNEQFF
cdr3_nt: TGCGCCAGCAATTACAACGGGCTAGCGGGGTACAATGAGCAGTTCTTC

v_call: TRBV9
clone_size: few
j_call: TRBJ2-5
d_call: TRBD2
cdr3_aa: CASSATWGGETQYF
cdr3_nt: TGTGCCAGCAGCGCCACTTGGGGGGGAGAGACCCAGTACTTC

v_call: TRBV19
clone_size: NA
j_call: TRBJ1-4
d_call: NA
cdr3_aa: CASRRQLTNEKLFF
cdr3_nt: TGTGCCAGTCGCCGACAGCTAACTAATGAAAAACTGTTTTTT

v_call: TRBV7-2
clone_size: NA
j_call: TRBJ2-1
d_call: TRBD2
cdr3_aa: CASSLAPGLAKSEQFF
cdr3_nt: TGTGCCAGCAGCTTAGCCCCGGGACTAGCTAAATCTGAGCAGTTCTTC

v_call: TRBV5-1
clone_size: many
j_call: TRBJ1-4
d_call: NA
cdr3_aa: CASSLTGSTNEKLFF
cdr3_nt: TGCGCCAGCAGCTTGACAGGGTCAACTAATGAAAAACTGTTTTTT

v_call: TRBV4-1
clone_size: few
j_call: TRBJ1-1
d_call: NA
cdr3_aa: CASSQTGKATEAFF
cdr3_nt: TGCGCCAGCAGCCAAACAGGGAAAGCAACTGAAGCTTTCTTT

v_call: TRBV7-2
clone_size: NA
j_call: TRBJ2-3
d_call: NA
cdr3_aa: CASSLDERPTQYF
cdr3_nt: TGTGCCAGCAGCTTAGATGAGCGCCCAACGCAGTATTTT

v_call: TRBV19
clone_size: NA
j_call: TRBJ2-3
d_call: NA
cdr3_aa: CASSIEAVDTQYF
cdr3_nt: TGTGCCAGTAGTATAGAGGCTGTAGATACGCAGTATTTT

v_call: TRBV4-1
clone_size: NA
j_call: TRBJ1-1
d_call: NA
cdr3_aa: CASSLQVPNTEAFF
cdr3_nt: TGCGCCAGCAGCCTCCAGGTTCCCAACACTGAAGCTTTCTTT

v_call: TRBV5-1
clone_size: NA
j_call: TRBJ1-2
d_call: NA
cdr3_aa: CASSLAPGANYGYTF
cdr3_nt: TGCGCCAGCAGCTTGGCCCCCGGGGCTAACTATGGCTACACCTTC

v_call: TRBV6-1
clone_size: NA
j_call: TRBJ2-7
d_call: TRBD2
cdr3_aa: CASSEGTSIWFPYEQYF
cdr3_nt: TGTGCCAGCAGTGAAGGGACTAGCATTTGGTTCCCCTACGAGCAGTACTTC

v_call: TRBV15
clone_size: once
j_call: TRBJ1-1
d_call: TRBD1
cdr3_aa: CATSRGGASSEAFF
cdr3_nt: TGTGCCACCAGCCGAGGGGGCGCATCGTCTGAAGCTTTCTTT

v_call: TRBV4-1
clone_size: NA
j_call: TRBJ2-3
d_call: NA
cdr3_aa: CASSQTPGLHSDTQYF
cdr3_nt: TGCGCCAGCAGCCAGACTCCGGGACTCCACTCAGATACGCAGTATTTT

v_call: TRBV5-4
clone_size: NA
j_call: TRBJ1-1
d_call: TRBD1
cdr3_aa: CASSGGQGGTEAFF
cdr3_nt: TGTGCCAGCAGCGGGGGACAGGGAGGCACTGAAGCTTTCTTT

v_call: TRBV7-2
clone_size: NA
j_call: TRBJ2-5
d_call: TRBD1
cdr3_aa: CASSRRQGPYQETQYF
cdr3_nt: TGTGCCAGCAGCCGAAGACAGGGGCCGTACCAAGAGACCCAGTACTTC

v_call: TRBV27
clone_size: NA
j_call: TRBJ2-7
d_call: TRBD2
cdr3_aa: CASSRLAGQYEQYF
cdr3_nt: TGTGCCAGTTCGAGACTAGCGGGGCAGTACGAGCAGTACTTC